The sequence of this T cell receptor beta chain was determined in a study of T cells after yellow fever vaccination. Overall study context: The fractions with low cell numbers were processed using SMART-Seq v4 Ultra Low Input.

Only a few counts were recorded for this clonotype. CDR3 size: 11 residues. The germline gives CDR1 MDHEN, CDR2 SYDVKM. Trimming removed 3 bases from V and 3 bases from J, with 3 bases in between. TCRdb recomputed calls from the 5' RACE reads with MiXCR, one row per CDR3 protein. The sample holds some 390,000 distinct CDR3 sequences, around a sixth seen once. Sample: PBMCs, taken before the yellow fever booster vaccination. The chain employs TRBV28 and TRBJ2-7, with D unclear. This sequence originates from a man between 18 and 29 years old who received the YFV17D yellow fever vaccine. CDR3: CASSFGYEQYV. The CDR3 DNA reads TGTGCCAGCAGTTTCGGCTACGAGCAGTACGTC.